This T cell receptor beta chain was identified in a study of OX40 agonist ivuxolimab in advanced cancers. Study background: Patients' therapy was ivuxolimab, an antibody that acts as an agonist of OX40 (CD134).

Regarding the study as a whole: On average, a greater number of expanded clones characterised CD8+ T cells relative to CD4+. The authors also found low normalized T-cell clonal expansion in some nonresponders.

CDR3 size: 18 residues. V lost 0 bases, J lost 2 bases, and 18 bases lay in between. Germline V gene lookup returns CDR1 SGHNT and CDR2 YYREEE (reference sequence). The repertoire was sequenced with immunoSEQ multiplex PCR; TCRdb's copy has only in-frame clones and lacks some. The sample includes 52,000 or so clones, 85% seen only once; the top ten take roughly 3%. Comment on this clone: What it binds is not known.

This receptor was obtained from an adult with an advanced solid tumor such as melanoma, head and neck, liver or kidney cancer. The sequencing here drew on CD4+ or CD8+ T cells sorted from blood, taken in a trial of the OX40 agonist ivuxolimab. The chain couples TRBV5-4 to TRBJ2-1; D may be TRBD2 (6 bases). CDR3 amino acids: CASSLAATFGGAYNEQFF. DNA of the CDR3: TGTGCCAGCAGCTTGGCAGCTACTTTCGGGGGAGCCTACAATGAGCAGTTCTTC.